The present T cell receptor (beta chain) was sequenced within a study of OX40 agonist ivuxolimab in advanced cancers. Study in general: Patients were treated with intravenous ivuxolimab, dosed at 0.01 to 10 mg/kg and infused every 2 weeks. Checkpoint inhibitors had been given previously to under 50% of patients. Two cutaneous melanoma patients and one hepatocellular carcinoma patient, three in all, had partial responses.

Details on this clone: Its antigen is currently unknown.

Produced via immunoSEQ multiplex PCR; TCRdb's table is partial and in-frame only. The sample lists tens of thousands of clones; roughly 86% were seen once. Whole-study results and caveats: At doses 0.1 to 3.0 mg/kg, CD4+ and CD8+ clones expanded.

V was clipped by 4 bases and J by 0 bases; unmatched bases: 12. The CDR3 has 18 amino acids. This receptor was taken from an adult with an advanced solid tumor such as melanoma, head and neck, liver or kidney cancer. The chain employs TRBV23-1 and TRBJ1-5; 7 bases match TRBD1. TRBV23-1 is reported as an ORF; its role is uncertain. The sample was CD4+ or CD8+ T cells sorted from blood, taken in a trial of the OX40 agonist ivuxolimab. CDR3 DNA sequence: TGCGCCAGCAGTCCTCTCGGCATCAGGGGGACTAGCAATCAGCCCCAGCATTTT. Residues: CASSPLGIRGTSNQPQHF.